The rows below give T cell receptor beta chains drawn from one sample of a study of blood T cell repertoires in COVID-19. Sequencing was performed with immunoSEQ multiplex PCR; in TCRdb, only in-frame clones are kept and a portion is missing. Among some 200,000 clones listed, about 86% were seen once. The source material was peripheral blood. These receptors all come from a man in his late teens or twenties with active or convalescent COVID-19. The CDR3 runs from the conserved cysteine through the conserved F or W. A D gene is named only where the DNA matches it firmly. Where a row states a size, it is once, few, many or the class of an expanded clone; other rows omit it.

DNA,CDR3,size,J,D,V
TGTGCCTGGAGTTTAGCGGGGCTCCGGGATACGCAGTATTTT,CAWSLAGLRDTQYF,once,TRBJ2-3,TRBD2,TRBV30
TGTGCCAGCACCGTGGCAGGGACAGGGGCCACTGAAGCTTTCTTT,CASTVAGTGATEAFF,.,TRBJ1-1,TRBD1,TRBV5-4
TGTGCCAGCAAAAATAGCGGGACCAGCACAGATACGCAGTATTTT,CASKNSGTSTDTQYF,.,TRBJ2-3,TRBD2,TRBV28
TGTGCCAGCAGCTTCCCGCTGAACCGGGACAGGGGCTATGGCTACACCTTC,CASSFPLNRDRGYGYTF,.,TRBJ1-2,TRBD1,TRBV7-2
TGCGCCAGCAGCTTGGCATGGGGCCAGGGGACTGAAGCTTTCTTT,CASSLAWGQGTEAFF,.,TRBJ1-1,.,TRBV5-1
TGTGCCAGCAGCTGGTCCAGGGGTAATGAAAAACTGTTTTTT,CASSWSRGNEKLFF,.,TRBJ1-4,.,TRBV27
TGTGCCAGCAGTTACGTGGAGGGCGGGACCCAGTACTTC,CASSYVEGGTQYF,.,TRBJ2-5,.,TRBV6-2/TRBV6-3
TGCAGCGTTGATCGGGGGGTGTTTACGTCCGGGGAGCTGTTTTTT,CSVDRGVFTSGELFF,.,TRBJ2-2,TRBD2,TRBV29-1
TGCAGTGCTACCGGGGTATATGGCTACACCTTC,CSATGVYGYTF,.,TRBJ1-2,.,TRBV20-1
TGTGCCAGCAGTCGCCCGGGACTAGCGGGAATGAATGAGCAGTTCTTC,CASSRPGLAGMNEQFF,.,TRBJ2-1,TRBD2,TRBV6-2/TRBV6-3
TGTGCCTGGAGTGGGTTAGCTAACTATGGCTACACCTTC,CAWSGLANYGYTF,.,TRBJ1-2,.,TRBV30
TGTGCCAGCAGGCCGGGGGTGGTATCGGGGAAGCAGTTCTTC,CASRPGVVSGKQFF,.,TRBJ2-1,.,TRBV5-4
TGTGCCAGCAGCGTAGGTATGCGGACAGCGGGGGGTGAGCAGTTCTTC,CASSVGMRTAGGEQFF,.,TRBJ2-1,TRBD2,TRBV9
TGTGCCAGCAGCCGTGTAGGTCTCGAGCGGGAGGGAGATACGCAGTATTTT,CASSRVGLEREGDTQYF,.,TRBJ2-3,TRBD2,TRBV7-6
TGTGCCAGCAGTTACAGGGGGCAAAGTCAGCCCCAGCATTTT,CASSYRGQSQPQHF,.,TRBJ1-5,TRBD1,TRBV6-2/TRBV6-3
TGTGCCAGCAGCCAAGCGACGGTACAAACTGAAGCTTTCTTT,CASSQATVQTEAFF,.,TRBJ1-1,.,TRBV5-5
TGTGCCAGCTCACCTCAGGTCGGGGGGCAGGATACGCAGTATTTT,CASSPQVGGQDTQYF,.,TRBJ2-3,.,TRBV18
TGCACTGGGCAGGGGTTCTCCTCCTACAATGAGCAGTTCTTC,CTGQGFSSYNEQFF,.,TRBJ2-1,.,TRBV29-1
TGTGCCAGCAGCCAAGAAACAAAACGACGGAGCGTCCTGACTTTC,CASSQETKRRSVLTF,.,TRBJ2-6,.,TRBV4-2
TGTGCCAGTAGTAGGACAGTTAACACTGAAGCTTTCTTT,CASSRTVNTEAFF,.,TRBJ1-1,.,TRBV19
TGTGCCAGCGGACTAGCGGGAGCCAACTACGAGCAGTACTTC,CASGLAGANYEQYF,.,TRBJ2-7,TRBD2,TRBV28
TGTGCCAGCAGCCCGCTGGGTCCGGGGTCCCACGAGCAGTACTTC,CASSPLGPGSHEQYF,.,TRBJ2-7,.,TRBV5-6
TGTGCCAGCAGCTTAGTGGGACAGGGAAGCTACAATGAGCAGTTCTTC,CASSLVGQGSYNEQFF,.,TRBJ2-1,TRBD1,TRBV7-9
TGTGCCAGCAGTTTCCCCCTTAGGGGCGAAAAACTGTTTTTT,CASSFPLRGEKLFF,.,TRBJ1-4,.,TRBV28
TGTGCCTGGTCGGGAGCAAGCATAGGAAAACTGTTTTTT,CAWSGASIGKLFF,.,TRBJ1-4,.,TRBV30
TGCAGCGTTCCAGCAACTAATGAAAAACTGTTTTTT,CSVPATNEKLFF,.,TRBJ1-4,.,TRBV29-1
TGTGCCTGGAGTGTAGGGACAGGGGGTCTATACGAGCAGTACTTC,CAWSVGTGGLYEQYF,.,TRBJ2-7,TRBD1,TRBV30
TGTGCCAGTAGTACCGGGACATGGGGCGGCTACACCTTC,CASSTGTWGGYTF,.,TRBJ1-2,.,TRBV19
TGTGCCAGCAGACCCGGACAGGTTGGCACTGAAGCTTTCTTT,CASRPGQVGTEAFF,.,TRBJ1-1,TRBD1,TRBV28
TGTGCCAGCAGCTCCTACAGAAACACTGAAGCTTTCTTT,CASSSYRNTEAFF,.,TRBJ1-1,.,TRBV7-2
TGTGCCAGCAGCCCCACCACGGGTAATGAGCAGTTCTTC,CASSPTTGNEQFF,.,TRBJ2-1,.,TRBV7-8
TGTGCCAGCAGTTTCCCGCAGGGTCTAGATACGCAGTATTTT,CASSFPQGLDTQYF,.,TRBJ2-3,.,TRBV28
TGTGCCAGCAGCCAAAGACGCCCAGGATTGTTGTCCTACGAGCAGTACTTC,CASSQRRPGLLSYEQYF,.,TRBJ2-7,.,TRBV4-2
TGTGCCAGCAGCTTAGCGGGTCGCAGGACTATCGTCCCCTGGGAGCAGTACTTC,CASSLAGRRTIVPWEQYF,.,TRBJ2-7,.,TRBV7-2
TGTGCCAGCAGCCTAGATGCAGGGGATAGTGAAAAACTGTTTTTT,CASSLDAGDSEKLFF,.,TRBJ1-4,.,TRBV7-6
TGCGCCAGCAGCCAGGCCTCGAGGGCCAAAAACATTCAGTACTTC,CASSQASRAKNIQYF,.,TRBJ2-4,.,TRBV4-1
TGTGCCAGCAGTCAGGACAGGGGAAGCTCCTACGAGCAGTACTTC,CASSQDRGSSYEQYF,.,TRBJ2-7,TRBD1,TRBV4-2
TGTGCCAGCAGCTATTTTGGGGGGACCCAAGAGACCCAGTACTTC,CASSYFGGTQETQYF,.,TRBJ2-5,.,TRBV9
TGTGCCAGCAGTGAATTGGGACAGGAGACCGGGGAGCTGTTTTTT,CASSELGQETGELFF,few,TRBJ2-2,TRBD1,TRBV25-1
TGTGCCATCAGTGAACAGGGGGCTGGAAACACCATATATTTT,CAISEQGAGNTIYF,.,TRBJ1-3,TRBD1,TRBV10-3
TGTGCCAGTAGTTTACCAGGGGGTGAAGCTTTCTTT,CASSLPGGEAFF,few,TRBJ1-1,TRBD1,TRBV19
TGTGCCAGCGCCCGGACACCGAACACCGGGGAGCTGTTTTTT,CASARTPNTGELFF,once,TRBJ2-2,.,TRBV6-4
TGCGCCAGCAGCTTGGCCCGAGACAGGGGAATCTCTGGGGCCAACGTCCTGACTTTC,CASSLARDRGISGANVLTF,.,TRBJ2-6,TRBD1,TRBV5-1
TGTGCCAGTAGTGTCAGCGGAGACTCCTACGAGCAGTACTTC,CASSVSGDSYEQYF,.,TRBJ2-7,.,TRBV19
TGTGCCACCGGTCCGGGGGGAGTCTACGAGCAGTACTTC,CATGPGGVYEQYF,.,TRBJ2-7,TRBD2,TRBV24-1
TGTGCCAGCAGCCAAGGTTCTCTGCTAGCGGGAATAACCTACGAGCAGTACTTC,CASSQGSLLAGITYEQYF,.,TRBJ2-7,TRBD2,TRBV3-1/TRBV3-2
TGTGCCTGGAGTATCCGACAGACAGTCTCTGGAAACACCATATATTTT,CAWSIRQTVSGNTIYF,.,TRBJ1-3,.,TRBV30
TGTGCCAGCAGCTTTCCGGCAGCGGGAGGGCCTACAAGCACAGATACGCAGTATTTT,CASSFPAAGGPTSTDTQYF,.,TRBJ2-3,TRBD2,TRBV7-9
TGTGCCAGCTCCCCGAATTCGGCGAACACCGGGGAGCTGTTTTTT,CASSPNSANTGELFF,.,TRBJ2-2,.,TRBV9
TGTGCCAGCAGTTTCCACGAGAACTACGAGCAGTACTTC,CASSFHENYEQYF,.,TRBJ2-7,.,TRBV12-3/TRBV12-4
TGTGCCAGCAGCCAGGAGAACAGGGGAAAGTACGCAGATACGCAGTATTTT,CASSQENRGKYADTQYF,.,TRBJ2-3,TRBD1,TRBV4-2
TGTGCCGCCCAAACTGGCGGGAGCGGGTACAATGAGCAGTTCTTC,CAAQTGGSGYNEQFF,.,TRBJ2-1,TRBD2,TRBV24-1
TGCGCCAGCAGTCCCAGGGAATGGGGCTACACCTTC,CASSPREWGYTF,.,TRBJ1-2,.,TRBV10-2
TGTGCCAGCAGCTTAGCCCTAGCGGCCTTCTACGAGCAGTACTTC,CASSLALAAFYEQYF,.,TRBJ2-7,TRBD2,TRBV7-2
TGTGCCAGCAGCGCGGTGAAGACTAGCCTAGCCTACAATGAGCAGTTCTTC,CASSAVKTSLAYNEQFF,once,TRBJ2-1,TRBD2,TRBV9